A selection of T cell receptor beta chains follows, all from one sample in a study of tissue T cells after allogeneic stem cell transplantation. Method: immunoSEQ multiplex PCR; TCRdb's copy keeps in-frame clones and lacks some. The sample lists several thousand clones, just under 70% occurring once. Sample: tissue from the stomach, taken at autopsy. The receptors derive from a woman between 18 and 49 years old with breast cancer. The conserved cysteine and the conserved F or W are not part of the CDR3 here.

v_gene | len | CDR3aa
TRBV4-3 | 15 | ASSQDWGGEGGETQY
TRBV7-7 | 18 | ASSPQGLAGGPGSYNEQF
TRBV6-4 | 12 | ASSTSGGTDTQY
TRBV6-6 | 11 | ASNPTIEETQY
TRBV11-1 | 13 | ASSSLAGAYNEQF
TRBV19 | 12 | ATNRDATKNIQY
TRBV4-3 | 15 | ASSQAFGAHGANVLT
TRBV12-3/TRBV12-4 | 9 | ASGRGDEQF
TRBV7-3 | 12 | ASSPGLERNGYT
TRBV3-1/TRBV3-2 | 11 | ASSHGTYYEQY
TRBV6-1 | 14 | ASSDGWGGAYNEQF
TRBV27 | 12 | ASSLRSEGNTIY
TRBV11-1 | 12 | ASSLGRGPTEAF
TRBV10-3 | 11 | AISSDSGETQY
TRBV5-1 | 12 | ASSSGQGAGELF
TRBV7-2 | 13 | ASSLSGGAAHEQY
TRBV4-3 | 13 | ASSHSQVQEDIQY
TRBV5-6 | 13 | ASRWFSAGGYEQY
TRBV18 | 12 | ASSPRAVAETQY
TRBV6-1 | 14 | ASSEWDRGVLNEQY
TRBV6-4 | 11 | ASSEGENTEAF
TRBV29-1 | 10 | SARDRAYEQY
TRBV12-3/TRBV12-4 | 11 | ASSLGGDEEQF
TRBV5-8 | 11 | ASSSTGVGVLT
TRBV6-5 | 11 | ATRTSGSYEQY
TRBV4-2 | 13 | ASSQDAGQNYGYT
TRBV10-3 | 14 | AISESRERAQETQY
TRBV6-5 | 10 | ASRTGANVLT
TRBV9 | 12 | ASSVGPETYEQY
TRBV6-2/TRBV6-3 | 13 | ASSYSDPANTEAF
TRBV5-4 | 12 | ASSPSSMNTEAF
TRBV5-6 | 13 | ASSFLQGGNQPQH
TRBV19 | 14 | ASSDKGLELTGELF
TRBV18 | 11 | ASSPGHGTEAF
TRBV4-2 | 12 | ASSQRGAHNEQY